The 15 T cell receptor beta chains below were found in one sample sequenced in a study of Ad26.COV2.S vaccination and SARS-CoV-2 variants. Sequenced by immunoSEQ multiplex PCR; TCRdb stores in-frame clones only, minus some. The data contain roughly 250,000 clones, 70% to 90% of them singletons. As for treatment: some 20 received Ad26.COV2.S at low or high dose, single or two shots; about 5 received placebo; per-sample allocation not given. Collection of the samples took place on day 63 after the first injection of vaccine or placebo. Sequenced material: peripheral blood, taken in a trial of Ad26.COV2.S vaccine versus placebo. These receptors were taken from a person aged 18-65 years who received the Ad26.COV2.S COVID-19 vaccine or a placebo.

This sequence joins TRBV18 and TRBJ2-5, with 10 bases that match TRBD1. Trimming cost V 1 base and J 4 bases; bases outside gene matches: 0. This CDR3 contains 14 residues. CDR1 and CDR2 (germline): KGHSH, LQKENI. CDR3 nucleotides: TGTGCCAGCTCACCACGGGACAGGGGAGAGACCCAGTACTTC. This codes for CASSPRDRGETQYF.

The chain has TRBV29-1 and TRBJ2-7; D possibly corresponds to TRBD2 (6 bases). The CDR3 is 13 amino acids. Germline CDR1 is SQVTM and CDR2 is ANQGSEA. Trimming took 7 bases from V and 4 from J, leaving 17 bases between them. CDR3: CSALGSGTYEQYF. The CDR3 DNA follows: TGCAGCGCACTGGGGTCAGGGACTTACGAGCAGTACTTC.

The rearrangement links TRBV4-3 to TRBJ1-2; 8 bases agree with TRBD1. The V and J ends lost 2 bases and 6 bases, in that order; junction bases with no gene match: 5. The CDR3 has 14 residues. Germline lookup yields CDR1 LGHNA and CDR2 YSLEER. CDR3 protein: CASSQYRGGDGYTF. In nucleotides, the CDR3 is TGCGCCAGCAGCCAATACAGGGGGGGAGATGGCTACACCTTC.

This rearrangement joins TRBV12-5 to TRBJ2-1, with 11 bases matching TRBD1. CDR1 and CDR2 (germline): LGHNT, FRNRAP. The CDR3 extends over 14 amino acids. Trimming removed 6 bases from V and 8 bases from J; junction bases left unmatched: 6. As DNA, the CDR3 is TGTGCTAGTGGCCCGGGACAGGGGGGGGATGAGCAGTTCTTC. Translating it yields CASGPGQGGDEQFF. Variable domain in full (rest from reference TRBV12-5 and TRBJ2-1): DARVTQTPRHKVTEMGQEVTMRCQPILGHNTVFWYRQTMMQGLELLAYFRNRAPLDDSGMPKDRFSAEMPDATLATLKIQPSEPRDSAVYFCASGPGQGGDEQFFGPGTRLTVL.

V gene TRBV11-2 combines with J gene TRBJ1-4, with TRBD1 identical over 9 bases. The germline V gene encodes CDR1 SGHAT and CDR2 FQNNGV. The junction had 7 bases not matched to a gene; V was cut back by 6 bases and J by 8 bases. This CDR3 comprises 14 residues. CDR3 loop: CASSLDRGMEKLFF. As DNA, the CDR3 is TGTGCCAGCAGTCTTGACAGGGGGATGGAAAAACTGTTTTTT.

The CDR3 DNA is TGTGCCAGCAGTCTTCCGGGACAGGGTAATTCACCCCTCCACTTT. Its protein product is CASSLPGQGNSPLHF. The chain links TRBV7-9 to TRBJ1-6; the match to TRBD1 covers 9 bases. J gave up 6 bases and V 6 bases, and 6 bases lay outside the gene matches. The CDR3 covers 15 residues. Germline CDR1 is SEHNR and CDR2 is FQNEAQ (reference sequence).

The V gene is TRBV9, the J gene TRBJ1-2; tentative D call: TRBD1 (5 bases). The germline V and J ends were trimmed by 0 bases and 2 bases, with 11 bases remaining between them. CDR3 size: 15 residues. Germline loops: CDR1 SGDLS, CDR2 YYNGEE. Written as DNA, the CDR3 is TGTGCCAGCAGCGTAGAGGGGAAACCCAACTATGGCTACACCTTC. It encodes CASSVEGKPNYGYTF. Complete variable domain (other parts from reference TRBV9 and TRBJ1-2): DSGVTQTPKHLITATGQRVTLRCSPRSGDLSVYWYQQSLDQGLQFLIQYYNGEERAKGNILERFSAQQFPDLHSELNLSSLELGDSALYFCASSVEGKPNYGYTFGSGTRLTVV.

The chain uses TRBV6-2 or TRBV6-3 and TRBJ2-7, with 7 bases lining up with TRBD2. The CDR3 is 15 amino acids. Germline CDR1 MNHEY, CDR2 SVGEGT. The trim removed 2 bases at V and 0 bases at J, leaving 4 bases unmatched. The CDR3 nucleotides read TGTGCCAGCAGTTACAGCGGGGCGGGCTCCTACGAGCAGTACTTC. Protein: CASSYSGAGSYEQYF.

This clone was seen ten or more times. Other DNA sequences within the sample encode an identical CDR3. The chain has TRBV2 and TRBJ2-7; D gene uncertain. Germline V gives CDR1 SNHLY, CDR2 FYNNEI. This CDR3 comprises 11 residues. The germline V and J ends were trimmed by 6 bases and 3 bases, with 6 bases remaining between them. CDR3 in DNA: TGTGCCAGCAGCCTCTACTACGAGCAGTACGTC. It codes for CASSLYYEQYV.

The CDR3 bases are TGTGCCAGCAGCTCAACACCGGGACTAGGGACAGATACGCAGTATTTT. Its protein is CASSSTPGLGTDTQYF. The rearrangement uses TRBV9 and TRBJ2-3; TRBD2 aligns across 8 bases. The CDR3 is made up of 16 amino acids. The V gene end was trimmed by 4 bases and the J gene end by 3 bases; junction bases not matched to a gene: 10. Germline CDR1 and CDR2: SGDLS and YYNGEE. Using reference TRBV9 and TRBJ2-3 for the parts outside the CDR3, the full variable domain is DSGVTQTPKHLITATGQRVTLRCSPRSGDLSVYWYQQSLDQGLQFLIQYYNGEERAKGNILERFSAQQFPDLHSELNLSSLELGDSALYFCASSSTPGLGTDTQYFGPGTRLTVL.

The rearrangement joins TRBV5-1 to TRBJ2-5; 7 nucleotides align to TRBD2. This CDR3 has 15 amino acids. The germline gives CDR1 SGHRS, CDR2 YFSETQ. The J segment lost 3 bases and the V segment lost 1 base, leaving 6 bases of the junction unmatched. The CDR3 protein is CASSLFSAGEETQYF. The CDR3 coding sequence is TGCGCCAGCAGCTTGTTCTCGGCGGGAGAAGAGACCCAGTACTTC. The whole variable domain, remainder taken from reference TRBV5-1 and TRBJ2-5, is KAGVTQTPRYLIKTRGQQVTLSCSPISGHRSVSWYQQTPGQGLQFLFEYFSETQRNKGNFPGRFSGRQFSNSRSEMNVSTLELGDSALYLCASSLFSAGEETQYFGPGTRLLVL.

The CDR3, as DNA: TGCGCCAGCAGCTCGCCAAGGGGGGGCGCCGGGGAGCTGTTTTTT. This codes for CASSSPRGGAGELFF. V and J are TRBV5-1 and TRBJ2-2; a possible D gene is TRBD2 (7 bases). Trimming took off 3 bases at V and 6 bases at J, with 15 bases between the two ends. Germline CDR1 and CDR2: SGHRS and YFSETQ. This CDR3 is built from 15 residues.

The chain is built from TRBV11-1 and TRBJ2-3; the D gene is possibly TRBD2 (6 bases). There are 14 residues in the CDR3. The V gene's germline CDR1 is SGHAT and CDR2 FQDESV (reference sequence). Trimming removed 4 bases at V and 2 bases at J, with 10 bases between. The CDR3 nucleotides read TGTGCCAGCAGCTCCGGGACTTTCACAGATACGCAGTATTTT. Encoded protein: CASSSGTFTDTQYF.

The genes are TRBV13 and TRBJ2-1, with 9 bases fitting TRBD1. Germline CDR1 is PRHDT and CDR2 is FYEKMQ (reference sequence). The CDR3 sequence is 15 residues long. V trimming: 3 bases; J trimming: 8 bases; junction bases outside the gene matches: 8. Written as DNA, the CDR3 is TGTGCCAGCAGCTTTGACAGGGGGTGGATACATGAGCAGTTCTTC. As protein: CASSFDRGWIHEQFF.

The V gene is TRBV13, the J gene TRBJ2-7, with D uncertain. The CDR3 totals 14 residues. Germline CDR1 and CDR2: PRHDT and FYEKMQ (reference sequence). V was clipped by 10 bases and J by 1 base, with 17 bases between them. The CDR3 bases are TGTGCCACCCGCCCCCACGACGGTTCCTACGAGCAGTACTTC. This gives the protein CATRPHDGSYEQYF.